These 2 T cell receptor beta chains were all obtained from the same sample, sequenced in a study of PD-1 blockade in classical Hodgkin lymphoma. Every single patient, without exception, relapsed after autologous stem cell transplantation, and brentuximab vedotin exposure varied. Only in-frame clones appear in the TCRdb table, and some are missing; sequencing was by immunoSEQ multiplex PCR. This table has some 41,000 clones, around 80% appearing once. Specimen: peripheral blood mononuclear cells (PBMCs), collected at baseline. Receptors originate from a human donor with classical Hodgkin lymphoma.

V gene TRBV5-4 combines with J gene TRBJ2-1, with TRBD1 as a possible D gene (5 bases). Germline CDR1 and CDR2: SGHNT and YYREEE (reference sequence). This CDR3 spans 15 amino acids. Between the trimmed V and J ends, which lost 1 base and 8 bases, there was a span of 16 bases. CDR3 region: CASSLLARGRHEQFF. CDR3 nucleotide sequence: TGTGCCAGCAGCTTGCTGGCTAGGGGTAGGCATGAGCAGTTCTTC. Full variable domain (outside the CDR3, taken from reference TRBV5-4 and TRBJ2-1): ETGVTQSPTHLIKTRGQQVTLRCSSQSGHNTVSWYQQALGQGPQFIFQYYREEENGRGNFPPRFSGLQFPNYSSELNVNALELDDSALYLCASSLLARGRHEQFFGPGTRLTVL.

A word on this clone: The junction and the germline gene differ at one end; a read error may be behind it. This chain uses TRBV19 with TRBJ2-1; TRBD2 matches at 8 bases. Germline lookup yields CDR1 LNHDA and CDR2 SQIVND (reference sequence). This CDR3 is 16 amino acids long. The CDR3 nucleotides read TGTGCCAGTAGTATGACGTGGGGACTAGGCTACGATGAGCAGTTCTTC. Its translation: CASSMTWGLGYDEQFF.